The following is a T cell receptor (beta chain) sequence with its context. This clonotype was counted a few times. No antigen is known for it. Base-call qualities are not available, and no considerably larger clone is one nucleotide away. These data belong to a study of early T cells in non-severe SARS-CoV-2 infection (dated by TCRdb to 2020 to 2022). Background for the entire study: Bulk RNA from unsorted whole blood was used for TCR sequencing, so alpha and beta chains could not be paired. On the study overall, not on this receptor specifically: VDJdb matching was skewed toward anti-spike CD8 responses and likely underestimated virus-specific expansions, missing private and CD4 specificities.

This was a case-control study nested in a cohort of healthcare workers in London, UK, who had nasopharyngeal swab PCR tests and blood samples taken every week. Healthcare workers were enrolled in the week of the UK lockdown, from 23 to 31 March 2020, and were followed every week for up to about 16 weeks. Library preparation employed 5' RACE. TCRdb lists the instrument as NextSeq 500. To correct for sequencing error and PCR bias, the TCR library protocol tagged individual cDNA molecules with unique molecular identifiers. TCR alpha and beta chains were both sequenced, and the abundances of alpha and beta sequences in each sample were closely correlated with each other. In the original analysis: V gene, J gene and CDR3 annotation of TCR sequences was performed with Decombinator V4. TCRs were defined as expanded if a significant change between any two time points was detected under a Poisson model with p below 0.0001. TCR abundances were normalised to the total number of TCRs sequenced per sample and expressed as counts per million. TRAV1-2 paired with TRAJ12, TRAJ20 or TRAJ33 defined MAIT TCRs, while TRAV10 paired with TRAJ18 defined iNKT TCRs. A search of VDJdb, accessed on 1 November 2021, was run for TCRs annotated to CMV, EBV and SARS-CoV-2, with TCRs annotated for multiple antigens excluded. TCRdb trimmed public reads at Q25 via fastp, called clones via MiXCR and kept in-frame beta chains. Rows with one shared CDR3 protein collapse into an entry with the most common genes and DNA. TCRdb, rather than the study authors, made the V and J calls. For this sample the table gives tens of thousands of distinct CDR3 sequences, of which less than 15% were detected only once. 4.1% of the sample rests with the top ten.

In the germline V gene (reference sequence), CDR1 corresponds to SEHNR and CDR2 to FQNEAQ. CDR3 length: 14 amino acids, cysteine to phenylalanine. Solely the CDR3 DNA is kept, with 42 bases framed from the first base. V is reduced by 0 bases and J by 4 bases, leaving a spacing of 9 bases between them. Recombination connected TRBV7-9 to TRBJ2-5, with an unclear D gene assignment. The source was whole blood, collected at baseline. This clonotype originated in an adult who was a healthcare worker with PCR-confirmed SARS-CoV-2 infection or an uninfected control (not recorded which). The nucleotides read TGTGCCAGCAGCTTAGCCCAGGCTCGAGAGACCCAGTACTTC. This translates into CASSLAQARETQYF.